Shown below are 6 T cell receptor beta chains from a single sample sequenced in a study of shared clonotypes between healthy human individuals. The method was immunoSEQ multiplex PCR; TCRdb's version includes in-frame clones alone and lacks a portion of them. This table has approximately 2.5 million clones, roughly 92% appearing once. The sequencing input was naive CD4+ T cells sorted from blood. Subset specified: CD45RA+ positively selected. All receptors derive from a man aged 18-30 years in good health.

This chain connects TRBV9 to TRBJ2-5, with 7 nucleotides matching TRBD1. CDR1 SGDLS and CDR2 YYNGEE come from the germline V gene. With 3 bases clipped from V and 4 bases from J, the junction kept 6 bases outside the gene matches. The CDR3 length is 14 residues. The CDR3 here is CASSEGQLGETQYF. In DNA form, the CDR3 reads TGTGCCAGCAGCGAGGGACAGCTGGGAGAGACCCAGTACTTC.

The chain joins TRBV7-9 to TRBJ1-1; D ambiguous. CDR1 is SEHNR, CDR2 FQNEAQ, per germline (reference sequence). The CDR3 contains 14 residues. V dropped 1 base and J dropped 3 bases, with 9 bases sitting between them. This CDR3 is CASSLGEADTEAFF. The CDR3 DNA reads TGTGCCAGCAGCTTAGGGGAAGCGGACACTGAAGCTTTCTTT.

This clone was seen a few times. The chain carries TRBV29-1 and TRBJ1-1; D is unresolved. Germline lookup yields CDR1 SQVTM and CDR2 ANQGSEA. The CDR3 is 10 amino acids. The CDR3 reads CVSGSTEAFF. CDR3 coding DNA: TGCGTAAGTGGGAGCACTGAAGCTTTCTTT.

CDR3 DNA sequence: TGTGCCAGCAGCCTGGGACTAGCGGAAACAGATACGCAGTATTTT. Encoded protein: CASSLGLAETDTQYF. V and J are TRBV5-4 and TRBJ2-3; 11 nucleotides agree with TRBD2. The germline V gene encodes CDR1 SGHNT and CDR2 YYREEE (reference sequence). After removal of 4 bases from V and 3 bases from J, the junction contained 4 bases not matched to a gene. This CDR3 is built from 15 residues.

The gene calls are TRBV6-5 and TRBJ2-1, with a tentative D call TRBD1 (6 bases). The CDR3 runs to 11 residues. The ends were cut back, 5 bases at V and 11 bases at J, with 10 bases in the middle. CDR1 is MNHEY, CDR2 SVGAGI, per germline. CDR3 residues: CASSLRDKQFF. CDR3 coding DNA: TGTGCCAGCAGTCTCCGGGACAAGCAGTTCTTC.

The rearrangement links TRBV9 to TRBJ1-2; possible D gene TRBD1, 6 bases. Looked up from germline, CDR1 is SGDLS and CDR2 is YYNGEE. The ends were cut back, 4 bases at V and 4 bases at J, with 17 bases in the middle. The CDR3 totals 15 residues. This chain's CDR3 is CASSIPTGGFYGYTF. In DNA form, the CDR3 reads TGTGCCAGCAGCATCCCGACGGGGGGCTTCTATGGCTACACCTTC.